The T cell receptor beta chain described here comes from a study of T cells after posttransplantation cyclophosphamide. Study-wide results and caveats: Donor-recipient repertoire similarity was low at 1-2 months, rising over year one. Recipient CMV seropositivity and CMV reactivation strongly tracked TRB clonality.

Only in-frame clones appear in the TCRdb table, and some are missing; sequencing was by immunoSEQ multiplex PCR. Observed in the sample are about 37,000 clones, none of them singletons. The CDR3 covers 18 residues. Germline values: CDR1 SGHAT, CDR2 FQDESV (reference sequence). The V and J ends lost 4 bases and 2 bases, in that order; junction bases with no gene match: 11. The related graft donor's blood sample was taken on the day of bone marrow donation. Comments on this clone: Its specificity is unknown.

Material: PBMCs. This sequence joins TRBV11-1 and TRBJ2-5; 12 bases fit TRBD2. The source of this sequence is a young man in good health and a related stem cell transplant donor. The CDR3 is CASSSRLAGVTGQETQYF. CDR3 sequence (DNA): TGTGCCAGCAGCTCCAGACTAGCGGGGGTCACCGGACAAGAGACCCAGTACTTC.